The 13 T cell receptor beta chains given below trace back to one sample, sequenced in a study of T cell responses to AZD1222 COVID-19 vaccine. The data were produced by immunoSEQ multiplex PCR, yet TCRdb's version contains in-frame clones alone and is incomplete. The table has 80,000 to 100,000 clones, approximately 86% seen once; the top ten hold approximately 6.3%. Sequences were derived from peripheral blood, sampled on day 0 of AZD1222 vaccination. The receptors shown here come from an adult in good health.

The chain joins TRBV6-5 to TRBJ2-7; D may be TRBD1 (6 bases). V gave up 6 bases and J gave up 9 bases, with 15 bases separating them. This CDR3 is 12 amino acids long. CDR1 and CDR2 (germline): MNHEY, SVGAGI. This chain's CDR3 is CASSTTGQGQYF. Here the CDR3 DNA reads TGTGCCAGCAGCACCACAGGGCAAGGGCAGTACTTC.

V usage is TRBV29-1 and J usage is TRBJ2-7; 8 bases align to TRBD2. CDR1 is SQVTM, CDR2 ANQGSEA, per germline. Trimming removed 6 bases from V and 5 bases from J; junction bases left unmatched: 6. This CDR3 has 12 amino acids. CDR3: CSVRSGSNEQYF. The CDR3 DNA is TGCAGCGTCCGAAGCGGGAGCAACGAGCAGTACTTC.

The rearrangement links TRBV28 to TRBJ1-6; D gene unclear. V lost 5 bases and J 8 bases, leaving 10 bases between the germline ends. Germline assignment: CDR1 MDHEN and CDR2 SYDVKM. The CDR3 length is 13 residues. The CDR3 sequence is CASSPAGDSPLHF. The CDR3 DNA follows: TGTGCCAGCAGTCCCGCCGGGGATTCACCCCTCCACTTT.

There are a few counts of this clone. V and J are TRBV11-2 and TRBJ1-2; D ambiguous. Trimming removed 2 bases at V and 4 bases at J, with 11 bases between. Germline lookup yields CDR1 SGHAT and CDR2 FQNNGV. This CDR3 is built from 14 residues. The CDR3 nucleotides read TGTGCCAGCAGCTTAATATCGCTAACCTATGGCTACACCTTC. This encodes CASSLISLTYGYTF.

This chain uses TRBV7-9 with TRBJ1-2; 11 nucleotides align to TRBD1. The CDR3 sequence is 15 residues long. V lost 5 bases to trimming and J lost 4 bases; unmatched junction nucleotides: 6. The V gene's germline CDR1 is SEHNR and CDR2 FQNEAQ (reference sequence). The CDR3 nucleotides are TGTGCCAGCAGCAACAGGACAGGGGGCGGCTATGGCTACACCTTC. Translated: CASSNRTGGGYGYTF. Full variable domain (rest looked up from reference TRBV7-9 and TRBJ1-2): DTGVSQNPRHKITKRGQNVTFRCDPISEHNRLYWYRQTLGQGPEFLTYFQNEAQLEKSRLLSDRFSAERPKGSFSTLEIQRTEQGDSAMYLCASSNRTGGGYGYTFGSGTRLTVV.

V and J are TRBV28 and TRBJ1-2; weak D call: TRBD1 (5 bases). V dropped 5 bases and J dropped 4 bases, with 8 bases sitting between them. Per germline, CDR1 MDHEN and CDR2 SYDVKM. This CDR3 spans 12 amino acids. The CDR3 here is CASSGGGYGYTF. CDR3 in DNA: TGTGCCAGCAGTGGGGGGGGCTATGGCTACACCTTC.

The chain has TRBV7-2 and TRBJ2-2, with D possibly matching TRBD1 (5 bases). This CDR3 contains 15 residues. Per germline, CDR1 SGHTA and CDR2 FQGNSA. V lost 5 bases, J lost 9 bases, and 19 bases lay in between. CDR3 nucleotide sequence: TGTGCCAGCAGCCTTAACCAGGGTAGTCTCCGGGAGCTGTTTTTT. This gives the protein CASSLNQGSLRELFF. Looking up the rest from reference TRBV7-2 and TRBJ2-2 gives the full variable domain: GAGVSQSPSNKVTEKGKDVELRCDPISGHTALYWYRQSLGQGLEFLIYFQGNSAPDKSGLPSDRFSAERTGGSVSTLTIQRTQQEDSAVYLCASSLNQGSLRELFFGEGSRLTVL.

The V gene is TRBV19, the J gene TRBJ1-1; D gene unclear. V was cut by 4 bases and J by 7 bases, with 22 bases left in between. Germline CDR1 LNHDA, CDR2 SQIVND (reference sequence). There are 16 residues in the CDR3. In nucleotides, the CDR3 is TGTGCCAGTAGTACATCCCCGGGTGCGATCCGGGGTGAAGCTTTCTTT. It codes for CASSTSPGAIRGEAFF.

As DNA, the CDR3 is TGTGCCAGCAGCCCAGCGGGAGTGCGCACAGATACGCAGTATTTT. Translation gives CASSPAGVRTDTQYF. The J gene is TRBJ2-3, the V gene TRBV7-2; 8 positions agree with TRBD2. With 5 bases clipped from V and 1 base from J, the junction kept 5 bases outside the gene matches. Germline V gene sequence: CDR1 SGHTA, CDR2 FQGNSA. The CDR3 is made up of 15 amino acids. Full variable domain (missing parts from reference TRBV7-2 and TRBJ2-3): GAGVSQSPSNKVTEKGKDVELRCDPISGHTALYWYRQSLGQGLEFLIYFQGNSAPDKSGLPSDRFSAERTGGSVSTLTIQRTQQEDSAVYLCASSPAGVRTDTQYFGPGTRLTVL.

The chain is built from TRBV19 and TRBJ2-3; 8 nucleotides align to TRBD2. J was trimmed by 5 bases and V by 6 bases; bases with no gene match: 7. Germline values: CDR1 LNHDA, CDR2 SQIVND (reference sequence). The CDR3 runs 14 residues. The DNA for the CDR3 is TGTGCCAGTAGCCGGACAAGCGGGAGAGATACGCAGTATTTT. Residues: CASSRTSGRDTQYF. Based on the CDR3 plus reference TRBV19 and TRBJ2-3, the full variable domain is DGGITQSPKYLFRKEGQNVTLSCEQNLNHDAMYWYRQDPGQGLRLIYYSQIVNDFQKGDIAEGYSVSREKKESFPLTVTSAQKNPTAFYLCASSRTSGRDTQYFGPGTRLTVL.

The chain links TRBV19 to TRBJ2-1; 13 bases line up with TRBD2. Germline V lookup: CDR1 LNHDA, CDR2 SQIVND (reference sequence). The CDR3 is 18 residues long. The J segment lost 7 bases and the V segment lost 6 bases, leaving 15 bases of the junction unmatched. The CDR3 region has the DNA TGTGCCAGTAGCGCAACCGGGACTAGCGGGATAACACTGAATGAGCAGTTCTTC. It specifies CASSATGTSGITLNEQFF. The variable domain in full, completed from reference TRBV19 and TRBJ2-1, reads DGGITQSPKYLFRKEGQNVTLSCEQNLNHDAMYWYRQDPGQGLRLIYYSQIVNDFQKGDIAEGYSVSREKKESFPLTVTSAQKNPTAFYLCASSATGTSGITLNEQFFGPGTRLTVL.

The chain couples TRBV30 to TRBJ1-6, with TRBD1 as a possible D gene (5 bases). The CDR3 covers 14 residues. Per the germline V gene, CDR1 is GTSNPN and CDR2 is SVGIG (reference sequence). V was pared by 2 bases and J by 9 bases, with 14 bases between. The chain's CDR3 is CAWSIQGGGSPLHF. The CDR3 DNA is TGTGCCTGGAGTATCCAGGGAGGTGGTTCACCCCTCCACTTT.

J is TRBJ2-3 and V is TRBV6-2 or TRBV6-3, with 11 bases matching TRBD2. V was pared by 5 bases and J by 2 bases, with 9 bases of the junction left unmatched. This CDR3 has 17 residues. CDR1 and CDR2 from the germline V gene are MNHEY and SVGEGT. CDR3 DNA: TGTGCCAGCAGTCCGAACCGACTAGCGGGAACCACAGATACGCAGTATTTT. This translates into CASSPNRLAGTTDTQYF.